This entry concerns a single TCR beta chain. Template switching supplied a universal primer site; unique molecular identifiers were carried on the cDNA. In TCRdb, the 5' RACE reads were re-called with MiXCR into one record per CDR3 protein. The data hold 350,000 to 600,000 distinct CDR3 sequences, with 14% observed a single time. This CDR3 contains 19 residues. Germline CDR1 is SGHAT and CDR2 is FQNNGV. V lost 5 bases and J lost 0, with 24 bases in between. These data come from a study of identical twins. Separately, the same data were catalogued under a study of yellow fever vaccine responses in identical twins.

The sample comprised CD4+ T cells sorted from blood. The gene calls are TRBV11-2 and TRBJ2-3; D is perhaps TRBD2 (6 bases). The clonotype originates from a woman aged 18 to 35 in good health. The CDR3 spells CASSPAGGGSGLSTDTQYF. The CDR3 DNA reads TGTGCCAGCAGCCCCGCCGGGGGTGGCAGCGGGCTTAGCACAGATACGCAGTATTTT.